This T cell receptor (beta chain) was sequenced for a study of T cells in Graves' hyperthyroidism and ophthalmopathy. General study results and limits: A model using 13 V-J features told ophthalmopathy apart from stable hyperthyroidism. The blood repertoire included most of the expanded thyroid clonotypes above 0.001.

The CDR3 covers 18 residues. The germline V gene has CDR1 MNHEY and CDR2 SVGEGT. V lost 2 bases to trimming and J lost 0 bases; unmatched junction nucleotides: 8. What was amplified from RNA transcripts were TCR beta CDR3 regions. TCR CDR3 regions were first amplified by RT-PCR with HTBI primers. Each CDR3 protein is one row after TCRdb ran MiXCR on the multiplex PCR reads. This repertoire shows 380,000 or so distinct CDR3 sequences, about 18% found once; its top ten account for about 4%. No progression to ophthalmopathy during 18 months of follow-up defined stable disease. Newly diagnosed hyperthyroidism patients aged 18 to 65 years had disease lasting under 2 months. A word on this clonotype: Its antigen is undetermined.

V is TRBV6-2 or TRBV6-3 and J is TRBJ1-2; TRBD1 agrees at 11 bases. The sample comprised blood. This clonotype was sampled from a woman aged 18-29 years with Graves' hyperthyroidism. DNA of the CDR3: TGTGCCAGCAGTTACGGAGGGACAGGGGGTCGGACTAACTATGGCTACACCTTC. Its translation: CASSYGGTGGRTNYGYTF.